A single sample gave rise to the 7 T cell receptor beta chains below, sequenced in a study of blood T cell repertoires in COVID-19. The protocol was immunoSEQ multiplex PCR, while the TCRdb copy is restricted to in-frame clones and leaves out a portion. The data show a few hundred thousand clones, with 92% seen just once and around 20% held by the top ten. Sequenced input: PBMCs or T cells enriched from blood (not recorded which). The receptors originated from a woman aged 25 to 39 who had recovered from COVID-19.

In the case of this clone: One junction end does not reproduce the germline sequence, and a read error may be involved. V usage is TRBV7-9 and J usage is TRBJ2-7; 11 bases match TRBD1. CDR3 length: 13 amino acids. The germline gives CDR1 SEHNR, CDR2 FQNEAQ (reference sequence). CDR3: CASSDQTWDRGIF. CDR3 DNA: TGTGCCAGCAGCGACCAGACTTGGGACAGGGGGATATTC.

The rearrangement uses TRBV7-2 and TRBJ2-7; TRBD2 might be the D (6 bases). The CDR3 covers 15 residues. Germline CDR1 is SGHTA and CDR2 is FQGNSA. The V and J ends lost 1 base and 0 bases respectively, with 10 bases between them. The CDR3 is CASSLGAGLSYEQYF. The CDR3 bases are TGTGCCAGCAGCTTAGGGGCGGGACTCTCCTACGAGCAGTACTTC. The variable domain in full, with the rest retrieved from reference TRBV7-2 and TRBJ2-7, is GAGVSQSPSNKVTEKGKDVELRCDPISGHTALYWYRQSLGQGLEFLIYFQGNSAPDKSGLPSDRFSAERTGGSVSTLTIQRTQQEDSAVYLCASSLGAGLSYEQYFGPGTRLTVT.

V is TRBV11-2 and J is TRBJ2-1, with 13 bases matching TRBD2. CDR3 size: 18 residues. After removal of 5 bases from V and 2 bases from J, the junction contained 9 bases not matched to a gene. Germline V gene data show CDR1 as SGHAT and CDR2 as FQNNGV. This chain's CDR3 is CASSPRTSGGAPYNEQFF. The CDR3 DNA is TGTGCCAGCAGCCCTCGGACTAGCGGGGGAGCACCCTACAATGAGCAGTTCTTC. Combining the CDR3 with reference TRBV11-2 and TRBJ2-1 gives the whole variable domain EAGVAQSPRYKIIEKRQSVAFWCNPISGHATLYWYQQILGQGPKLLIQFQNNGVVDDSQLPKDRFSAERLKGVDSTLKIQPAKLEDSAVYLCASSPRTSGGAPYNEQFFGPGTRLTVL.

This CDR3 reads CASSWSGNGELFF. CDR3 sequence (DNA): TGTGCCAGCAGTTGGAGCGGGAACGGGGAGCTGTTTTTT. The chain uses TRBV12-3 or TRBV12-4 and TRBJ2-2; 7 bases fit TRBD2. J gave up 7 bases and V 4 bases, and 3 bases lay outside the gene matches. This CDR3 comprises 13 residues.

This sequence joins TRBV11-3 and TRBJ1-1; no reliable D call. From germline, CDR1 is SGHNT and CDR2 YENEEA. Trimming pared 1 base from V and 4 bases from J, leaving 10 bases between. The CDR3 runs to 14 residues. For the CDR3, the DNA is TGTGCCAGCAGCTTAGCTTCTAGAAGCACTGAAGCTTTCTTT. It codes for CASSLASRSTEAFF.

The rearrangement uses TRBV9 and TRBJ2-7, with D perhaps TRBD1 (7 bases). The germline V gene encodes CDR1 SGDLS and CDR2 YYNGEE. This CDR3 has 12 residues. The V end was cut by 9 bases, the J end by 5 bases, with 15 bases between. CDR3 residues: CAKEGAQHEQYF. The CDR3 DNA sequence: TGTGCCAAGGAGGGGGCGCAGCACGAGCAGTACTTC.

The gene calls are TRBV7-2 and TRBJ2-3; TRBD1 is a possible D gene (6 bases). Trimming cost V 1 base and J 9 bases, with 20 bases left between them. Germline V gene sequence: CDR1 SGHTA, CDR2 FQGNSA. The CDR3 has 16 residues. CDR3 sequence reads: CASSLGGRVGARTQYF. The CDR3 nucleotides are TGTGCCAGCAGCTTAGGAGGTCGGGTGGGGGCCCGCACGCAGTATTTT.